This TCR beta chain was documented in a study of cytomegalovirus exposure and HLA in healthy donors. Whole-study context: In an earlier analysis, around 120 million unique TCR beta sequences were found from about 180 million T cells.

Worth noting for this clone: Its antigen is currently unknown.

The PCR used 60 Vbeta and 13 Jbeta primers. The table came from immunoSEQ multiplex PCR; TCRdb's copy has only in-frame clones and leaves some out. Here the sample spans 200,000 to 250,000 clones, about two thirds being singletons. The CDR3 spans 14 residues. Germline-derived CDR1 and CDR2 are MGHRA and YSYEKL. The V and J ends lost 1 base and 0 bases respectively, with 5 bases between them. General study points: In a later analysis, CMV-associated beta chains were mostly HLA-associated, it appeared. In an earlier analysis, most TCR beta V segments were productive about 87% or about 30% of the time.

This clonotype was sampled from a man aged 35 to 55 in good health and CMV-seropositive. Sequenced input: PBMCs. The rearrangement joins TRBV4-1 to TRBJ2-3, with a possible D match to TRBD2 (5 bases). CDR3 sequence: CASSQAGSTDTQYF. CDR3 bases: TGCGCCAGCAGCCAAGCGGGGAGCACAGATACGCAGTATTTT.